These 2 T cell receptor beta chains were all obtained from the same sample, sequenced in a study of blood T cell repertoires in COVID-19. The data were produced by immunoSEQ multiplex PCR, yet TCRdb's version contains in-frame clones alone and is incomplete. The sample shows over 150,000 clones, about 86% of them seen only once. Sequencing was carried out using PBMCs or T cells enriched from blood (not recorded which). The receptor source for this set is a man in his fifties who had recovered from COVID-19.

In DNA form, the CDR3 reads TGCGCCAGCAGCTTGGATCCGGGGGGCACCGGGGAGCTGTTTTTT. This sequence encodes CASSLDPGGTGELFF. The chain couples TRBV5-1 to TRBJ2-2, with TRBD2 matching 7 bases. Germline V CDR1 and CDR2: SGHRS, YFSETQ. CDR3 length: 15 residues. Trimming took 0 bases from V and 4 from J; bases not matched to a gene: 3.

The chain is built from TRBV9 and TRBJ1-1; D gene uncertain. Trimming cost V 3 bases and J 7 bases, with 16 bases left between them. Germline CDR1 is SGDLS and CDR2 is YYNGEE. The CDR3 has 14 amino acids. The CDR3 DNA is TGTGCCAGCAGCGGCGACGGGATCCATAGTGAAGCTTTCTTT. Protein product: CASSGDGIHSEAFF.